Listed below are T cell receptor beta chains from one sample, sequenced in a study of blood T cell repertoires in COVID-19. The method was immunoSEQ multiplex PCR; TCRdb's version includes in-frame clones alone and lacks a portion of them. The sample holds approximately 120,000 clones; about 81% are singletons and the top ten take 3.5% to 4%. Input material: peripheral blood. These TCRs come from a woman aged 45 to 65 with acute or convalescent COVID-19. Both conserved end residues are part of each CDR3. D genes are given only for firm matches. A row's size may be missing; if present it is once, few, many or a size class.

j_call | clone_size | d_call | v_call | cdr3_nt | cdr3_aa
TRBJ2-3 | few | - | TRBV9 | TGTGCCAGCAGCTCCCAGGCCTCCACAGATACGCAGTATTTT | CASSSQASTDTQYF
TRBJ1-6 | once | - | TRBV27 | TGTGCCAGCAGTGCACGACATAACATAAATTCACCCCTCCACTTT | CASSARHNINSPLHF
TRBJ2-5 | once | - | TRBV4-2 | TGTGCCAGCAGCCAAGTCCCGGGAGAGTCCGAGACCCAGTACTTC | CASSQVPGESETQYF
TRBJ2-1 | - | - | TRBV18 | TGTGCCAGCTCACTAACCCACGGGGGGCGCCGGGATGAGCAGTTCTTC | CASSLTHGGRRDEQFF
TRBJ2-5 | - | - | TRBV5-6 | TGTGCCAGCAGCTTGGGACAACTCGAATCTGAAGAGACCCAGTACTTC | CASSLGQLESEETQYF
TRBJ1-6 | few | TRBD1 | TRBV19 | TGTGCCAGTAGTATAGCTGGGACAGCGTATAATTCACCCCTCCACTTT | CASSIAGTAYNSPLHF
TRBJ1-6 | - | - | TRBV10-2 | TGCGCCAGCAGTGAACAGGGTGTCCTCCTTAATTCACCCCTCCACTTT | CASSEQGVLLNSPLHF
TRBJ2-3 | few | - | TRBV10-3 | TGTGCCATCAGGGACTTACCGGGAATTACAGATACGCAGTATTTT | CAIRDLPGITDTQYF
TRBJ2-5 | - | TRBD2 | TRBV28 | TGTGCCAGCATGGCGGGAGGGCCTGTAGAGACCCAGTACTTC | CASMAGGPVETQYF
TRBJ1-3 | - | - | TRBV6-5 | TGTGCCAGCAGTTACCTCAGGGGCTCTGGAAACACCATATATTTT | CASSYLRGSGNTIYF
TRBJ1-5 | - | - | TRBV15 | TGTGCCACCAGCAGCTTCCGGGGTGATCAGCCCCAGCATTTT | CATSSFRGDQPQHF
TRBJ1-5 | - | TRBD1 | TRBV28 | TGTGCCAGCAGTTTGGGGACAGGAAGAGTACAGCCCCAGCATTTT | CASSLGTGRVQPQHF
TRBJ2-5 | - | TRBD1 | TRBV20-1 | TGCAGTGCTAGTATGCAGGGGGCGGGAGAGACCCAGTACTTC | CSASMQGAGETQYF
TRBJ2-7 | - | TRBD1 | TRBV27 | TGTGCCAGCAGTGTGACAGGGACGCCCCCCTACGAGCAGTACTTC | CASSVTGTPPYEQYF
TRBJ1-3 | - | - | TRBV5-1 | TGCGCCAGCAGCCTAGTATCGGGTGGAAACACCATATATTTT | CASSLVSGGNTIYF
TRBJ1-2 | - | - | TRBV5-4 | TGTGCCAGCAGACCCGACGGGATCTATGGCTACACCTTC | CASRPDGIYGYTF
TRBJ1-4 | few | TRBD1 | TRBV12-5 | TGTGCTAGTGGTTCACCCCCCGGGACAGGGTTTAATGAAAAACTGTTTTTT | CASGSPPGTGFNEKLFF
TRBJ2-7 | - | TRBD1 | TRBV4-1 | TGCGCCAGCAGCCAAGGGACAGGGTTGTTCGAGCAGTACTTC | CASSQGTGLFEQYF
TRBJ1-5 | - | TRBD1 | TRBV5-1 | TGCGCCAGCGCCCAGGGGGTTAATCAGCCCCAGCATTTT | CASAQGVNQPQHF
TRBJ1-1 | - | TRBD1 | TRBV19 | TGTGCCAGTAGGACCGACAGGGGGACTGAAGCTTTCTTT | CASRTDRGTEAFF
TRBJ1-2 | - | - | TRBV28 | TGTGCCAGCAGTTTCGTCGGTCGGGGCTACACCTTC | CASSFVGRGYTF
TRBJ1-2 | - | TRBD1 | TRBV9 | TGTGCCAGCAGGGGACAGGGGGTCTATGGCTACACCTTC | CASRGQGVYGYTF
TRBJ1-3 | - | - | TRBV2 | TGTGCCAGCCAGGACAGCGTATCTGGAAACACCATATATTTT | CASQDSVSGNTIYF
TRBJ2-1 | few | TRBD2 | TRBV6-4 | TGTGCCAGCAGTGACCCGGAGAACCCGGGGGGAGAGAGGAATGAGCAGTTCTTC | CASSDPENPGGERNEQFF
TRBJ2-3 | - | - | TRBV5-1 | TGCGCCAGCAGCCTGGGGAATGGACAGACAGATACGCAGTATTTT | CASSLGNGQTDTQYF
TRBJ2-1 | - | TRBD2 | TRBV5-6 | TGTGCTTCGGGGCGGGGGGCCCACAATGAGCAGTTCTTC | CASGRGAHNEQFF
TRBJ2-3 | many | TRBD1 | TRBV5-1 | TGCGCCAGCAGCGTGGGACAGGGCCGGCGGGATACGCAGTATTTT | CASSVGQGRRDTQYF
TRBJ2-2 | - | - | TRBV11-3 | TGTGCCAGCAGCTTAGGGGCCCGGGGGGAGCTGTTTTTT | CASSLGARGELFF